This T cell receptor beta chain was recovered during a study of blood T cell repertoires in COVID-19. At the level of the study: Samples representing acute and convalescent COVID-19 were sourced from the United States, Italy and Spain. In each case, the material was cDNA or gDNA derived from T cells, B-cell-depleted T cells, or PBMCs.

Authors' methods: The authors estimated nucleated cell counts from reference gene primer amplification. TCRdb's copy holds only in-frame clones and misses some; the assay was immunoSEQ multiplex PCR. The V and J calls and clone size are taken from that table; D and trimming were inferred from the DNA. The profile shows approximately 240,000 clones, about 90% of them singletons. Germline V CDR1 and CDR2: LGHNA, YSLEER. V was cut by 0 bases and J by 1 base, with 6 bases left in between. The CDR3 length is 14 residues. Enrolled through a virtual design, the participants were between 18 and 89 years of age and came from some 26 US areas.

Input material: PBMCs or T cells enriched from blood (not recorded which). The clonotype originates from a woman aged 50 to 60 in a cohort exposed to, infected with or recovered from COVID-19 (not recorded which). The chain is built from TRBV4-3 and TRBJ1-1; D call uncertain. In nucleotides, the CDR3 is TGCGCCAGCAGCCAAGATGGCCCGAACACTGAAGCTTTCTTT. Residues: CASSQDGPNTEAFF.